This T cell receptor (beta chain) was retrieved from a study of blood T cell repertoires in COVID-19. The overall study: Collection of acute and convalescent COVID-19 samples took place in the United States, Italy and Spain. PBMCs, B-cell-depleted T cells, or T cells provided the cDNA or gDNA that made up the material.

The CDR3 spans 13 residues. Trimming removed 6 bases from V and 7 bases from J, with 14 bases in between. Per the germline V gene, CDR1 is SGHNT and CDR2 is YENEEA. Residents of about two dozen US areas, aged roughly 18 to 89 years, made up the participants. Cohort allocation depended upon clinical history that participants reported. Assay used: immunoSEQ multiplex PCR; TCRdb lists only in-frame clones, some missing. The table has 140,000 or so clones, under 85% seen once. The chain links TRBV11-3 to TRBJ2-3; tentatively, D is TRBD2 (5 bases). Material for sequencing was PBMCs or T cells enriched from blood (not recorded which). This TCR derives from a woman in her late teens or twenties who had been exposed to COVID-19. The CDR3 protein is CASRSDRDNTQYF. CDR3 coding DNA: TGTGCCAGCAGGTCAGACCGGGATAATACGCAGTATTTT.